Following are 29 T cell receptor beta chains from one sample sequenced in a study of blood T cell repertoires in COVID-19. Profiling relied on immunoSEQ multiplex PCR, and the TCRdb table lists in-frame clones only, not all of them. The repertoire holds 400,000 to 450,000 clones, with 86% as singletons. Sequencing input: peripheral blood. These receptors all come from a woman in her twenties or thirties with active or convalescent COVID-19.

This clone was seen only once. The gene calls are TRBV6-4 and TRBJ1-2, with no clear D. Germline CDR1 MRHNA, CDR2 SNTAGT. Trimming shortened V by 7 bases and J by 1 base, and 7 bases separated the two germline ends. The CDR3 spans 12 residues. CDR3 DNA: TGTGCCAGCACCCGACATAACTATGGCTACACCTTC. Its protein is CASTRHNYGYTF.

This clone occurred a few times. This chain connects TRBV7-8 to TRBJ2-5; 7 positions agree with TRBD1. The CDR3 has 15 residues. The germline CDR1 and CDR2 sequences are SGHVS and FQNEAQ. V lost 1 base to trimming and J lost 5 bases; unmatched junction nucleotides: 7. The CDR3 region has the DNA TGTGCCAGCAGCTTAGATACAGGGGAAGGGGAGACCCAGTACTTC. Translation: CASSLDTGEGETQYF.

The chain carries TRBV13 and TRBJ2-7; 8 bases line up with TRBD1. This CDR3 is 16 amino acids long. Germline CDR1 is PRHDT and CDR2 is FYEKMQ (reference sequence). Trimming took 4 bases from V and 2 from J; bases not matched to a gene: 10. CDR3 DNA sequence: TGTGCCAGCAGCTCCCCGCAGGACAGGGCTCCCTACGAGCAGTACTTC. Its translation: CASSSPQDRAPYEQYF.

The chain uses TRBV7-2 and TRBJ2-7; 11 bases are shared with TRBD1. The V gene's germline CDR1 is SGHTA and CDR2 FQGNSA. V dropped 2 bases and J dropped 7; count of bases not matched to a gene: 7. The CDR3 sequence is 15 residues long. The CDR3 sequence: CASSLSGQGASEQYF. The DNA for the CDR3 is TGTGCCAGCAGCTTATCTGGACAGGGGGCGAGTGAGCAGTACTTC.

V usage is TRBV5-1 and J usage is TRBJ2-3, with 8 bases lining up with TRBD2. The CDR3 length is 16 residues. V dropped 0 bases and J dropped 0; count of bases not matched to a gene: 3. Looked up from germline, CDR1 is SGHRS and CDR2 is YFSETQ. The CDR3 DNA reads as TGCGCCAGCAGCTTGGGGTTAGCGGGGAGCACAGATACGCAGTATTTT. Translation gives CASSLGLAGSTDTQYF. Full variable domain (missing parts from reference TRBV5-1 and TRBJ2-3): KAGVTQTPRYLIKTRGQQVTLSCSPISGHRSVSWYQQTPGQGLQFLFEYFSETQRNKGNFPGRFSGRQFSNSRSEMNVSTLELGDSALYLCASSLGLAGSTDTQYFGPGTRLTVL.

This chain connects TRBV7-9 to TRBJ1-5; 10 bases align to TRBD1. The junction had 4 bases not matched to a gene; V was cut back by 4 bases and J by 1 base. The CDR3 length is 16 residues. Germline assignment: CDR1 SEHNR and CDR2 FQNEAQ (reference sequence). In nucleotides, the CDR3 is TGTGCCAGCAGCTCCGGGACAGGGGCGAGCAATCAGCCCCAGCATTTT. Its protein is CASSSGTGASNQPQHF.

This chain uses TRBV6-5 with TRBJ1-2; 10 bases fit TRBD1. This CDR3 spans 13 amino acids. Per germline, CDR1 MNHEY and CDR2 SVGAGI. V was clipped by 6 bases and J by 8 bases; unmatched bases: 6. CDR3 DNA sequence: TGTGCCAGCAGGGGACAGGGGATTTGGGGCTACACCTTC. Amino acid sequence: CASRGQGIWGYTF.

The genes are TRBV14 and TRBJ2-5; D remains ambiguous. This CDR3 has 13 residues. The V gene lost 2 bases and the J gene lost 5 bases, with 9 bases spanning the gap. Germline V gene lookup returns CDR1 SGHDN and CDR2 FVKESK. This CDR3 is CASSQRPRETQYF. The CDR3 DNA is TGTGCCAGCAGCCAACGCCCGAGGGAGACCCAGTACTTC. Full variable domain (outside the CDR3, taken from reference TRBV14 and TRBJ2-5): EAGVTQFPSHSVIEKGQTVTLRCDPISGHDNLYWYRRVMGKEIKFLLHFVKESKQDESGMPNNRFLAERTGGTYSTLKVQPAELEDSGVYFCASSQRPRETQYFGPGTRLLVL.

V is TRBV5-1 and J is TRBJ1-2, with a possible D match to TRBD1 (6 bases). The germline CDR1 and CDR2 sequences are SGHRS and YFSETQ. The CDR3 consists of 15 residues. V shed 1 base and J shed 6 bases, with 16 bases lying between them. The CDR3 DNA sequence: TGCGCCAGCAGCTTGTTGCCAGGGGTTTATGATGGCTACACCTTC. It translates to CASSLLPGVYDGYTF.

The chain combines TRBV27 with TRBJ1-3; D remains unclear. CDR3 length: 13 amino acids. CDR1 and CDR2 (germline): MNHEY, SMNVEV (reference sequence). V lost 3 bases to trimming and J lost 1 base, with 4 bases between them. The CDR3 nucleotides are TGTGCCAGCAGTTTGAGTTCTGGAAACACCATATATTTT. It is translated as CASSLSSGNTIYF.

The chain has TRBV9 and TRBJ1-3; D might be TRBD1 (5 bases). Trimming left V 3 bases short and J 2 bases short, with 18 bases between. The CDR3 covers 17 residues. Germline CDR1 reads SGDLS; CDR2 reads YYNGEE. The CDR3 loop reads CASSASQQVNPGNTIYF. In nucleotides, the CDR3 is TGTGCCAGCAGCGCGTCCCAACAGGTTAACCCTGGAAACACCATATATTTT.

The chain couples TRBV9 to TRBJ1-2; TRBD1 matches 7 bases. The CDR3 length is 14 residues. Losses at the gene ends were 2 bases for V and 4 bases for J; bases not matched to a gene: 5. CDR1 is SGDLS and CDR2 is YYNGEE in the germline V gene. As DNA, the CDR3 is TGTGCCAGCAGCGTCGACAGGGAGCTCTATGGCTACACCTTC. Protein sequence: CASSVDRELYGYTF.

J is TRBJ1-1 and V is TRBV27; D is uncertain. The CDR3 totals 14 residues. Trimming took off 7 bases at V and 3 bases at J, with 15 bases between the two ends. Germline V gives CDR1 MNHEY, CDR2 SMNVEV (reference sequence). CDR3 nucleotides: TGTGCCAGCATCTTAGCCAGAGGGTACACTGAAGCTTTCTTT. This encodes CASILARGYTEAFF.

The chain links TRBV7-8 to TRBJ1-1; D ambiguous. The CDR3 is 14 amino acids. Germline V gene lookup returns CDR1 SGHVS and CDR2 FQNEAQ. V lost 5 bases to trimming and J lost 0 bases, with 10 bases between them. CDR3 residues: CASSTDKLNTEAFF. DNA of the CDR3: TGTGCCAGCAGCACCGACAAGCTGAACACTGAAGCTTTCTTT.

The chain links TRBV5-1 to TRBJ2-5, with 13 nucleotides matching TRBD2. Trimming removed 4 bases from V and 3 bases from J; junction bases left unmatched: 6. Germline V CDR1 and CDR2: SGHRS, YFSETQ. CDR3 length equals 16 residues. CDR3 DNA sequence: TGCGCCAGCAGCAACCGGGGACTAGCGGGAAAAGAGACCCAGTACTTC. It is translated as CASSNRGLAGKETQYF. The full variable domain, completed using reference TRBV5-1 and TRBJ2-5, is KAGVTQTPRYLIKTRGQQVTLSCSPISGHRSVSWYQQTPGQGLQFLFEYFSETQRNKGNFPGRFSGRQFSNSRSEMNVSTLELGDSALYLCASSNRGLAGKETQYFGPGTRLLVL.

The CDR3 is CASSQVGGTETGELFF. The CDR3 region has the DNA TGTGCCAGCAGCCAAGTTGGGGGGACGGAGACCGGGGAGCTGTTTTTT. The chain recombines TRBV3-1 (or the pseudogene TRBV3-2) with TRBJ2-2; possibly TRBD2 for D (6 bases). Germline values: CDR1 LGHDT, CDR2 YNNKEL (reference sequence). The CDR3 is made up of 16 amino acids. V lost 1 base and J lost 5, with 14 bases in between.

The rearrangement joins TRBV4-1 to TRBJ2-2; the D gene is possibly TRBD1 (6 bases). Trimming took 1 base from V and 3 from J, leaving 12 bases between them. Looked up from germline, CDR1 is MGHRA and CDR2 is YSYEKL. The CDR3 consists of 16 residues. CDR3 residues: CASSQGLAGDTGELFF. As DNA, the CDR3 is TGCGCCAGCAGCCAAGGCTTAGCAGGGGACACCGGGGAGCTGTTTTTT.

The chain employs TRBV10-2 and TRBJ2-3; 12 nucleotides line up with TRBD2. V was pared by 6 bases and J by 2 bases, with 3 bases of the junction left unmatched. The CDR3 contains 15 residues. Per germline, CDR1 WSHSY and CDR2 SAAADI. Written as DNA, the CDR3 is TGCGCCAGCAGGCGACTAGCGGGGGACACAGATACGCAGTATTTT. This encodes CASRRLAGDTDTQYF.

The gene calls are TRBV6-6 and TRBJ2-1, with D tentatively TRBD2 (5 bases). From germline, CDR1 is MNHNY and CDR2 SVGAGI (reference sequence). Trimming cost V 7 bases and J 3 bases, with 19 bases left between them. There are 16 residues in the CDR3. This CDR3 is CASNPRSGGNYNEQFF. In DNA form, the CDR3 reads TGTGCCAGCAACCCGAGGAGCGGCGGTAACTACAATGAGCAGTTCTTC.

This clone has only one observation. This chain uses TRBV20-1 with TRBJ2-7; D is unclear. The CDR3 loop spans 14 amino acids. Germline loops: CDR1 DFQATT, CDR2 SNEGSKA (reference sequence). V was pared by 3 bases and J by 0 bases, with 12 bases between. The CDR3 here is CSASEASHSYEQYF. The CDR3 region has the DNA TGCAGTGCTAGTGAGGCAAGTCACTCCTACGAGCAGTACTTC.

The chain carries TRBV6-4 and TRBJ2-3, with D tentatively TRBD2 (6 bases). Germline CDR1 MRHNA, CDR2 SNTAGT. Deletions cut 0 bases from V and 4 bases from J, with 8 bases between. This CDR3 is built from 14 residues. This CDR3 is CASSDSGGSDTQYF. CDR3 nucleotide sequence: TGTGCCAGCAGTGACTCCGGAGGGTCAGATACGCAGTATTTT.

The rearrangement uses TRBV6-2 or TRBV6-3 and TRBJ2-5; D possibly corresponds to TRBD2 (5 bases). Looked up from germline, CDR1 is MNHEY and CDR2 is SVGEGT. The germline V and J ends were trimmed by 4 bases and 2 bases, with 17 bases remaining between them. The CDR3 spans 16 residues. The CDR3 protein is CASSCVAGTVQETQYF. CDR3 in DNA: TGTGCCAGCAGTTGTGTTGCGGGCACTGTGCAAGAGACCCAGTACTTC.

This rearrangement joins TRBV4-1 to TRBJ1-1, with D tentatively TRBD1 (5 bases). Germline CDR1 reads MGHRA; CDR2 reads YSYEKL. The ends were cut back, 4 bases at V and 5 bases at J, with 17 bases in the middle. The CDR3 totals 15 residues. The CDR3 coding sequence is TGCGCCAGCAGCCTCCAGGCCGGGGGATGGACTGAAGCTTTCTTT. Translating gives CASSLQAGGWTEAFF.

V gene TRBV4-2 combines with J gene TRBJ2-7, with TRBD2 identical over 8 bases. This CDR3 region has 15 residues. Germline-derived CDR1 and CDR2 are LGHNA and YNFKEQ. Germline trimming cut 1 base from V and 3 bases from J; bases unmatched to any gene: 5. In DNA form, the CDR3 reads TGTGCCAGCAGCCAAGGGGCGAGCGGGAGCTACGAGCAGTACTTC. It encodes CASSQGASGSYEQYF.

The rearrangement links TRBV4-2 to TRBJ1-6, with TRBD1 matching over 7 bases. V shed 1 base and J 5 bases; nucleotides not matched to a gene: 2. This CDR3 has 15 amino acids. CDR1 is LGHNA, CDR2 YNFKEQ, per germline. The CDR3 DNA reads as TGTGCCAGCAGCCAAGTGCAGGGGGATAATTCACCCCTCCACTTT. It translates to CASSQVQGDNSPLHF.

The chain couples TRBV15 to TRBJ1-6, with 7 bases lining up with TRBD1. J lost 8 bases, V lost 0 bases, and 7 bases had no gene match. The CDR3 is 16 residues long. Germline-derived CDR1 and CDR2 are LNHNV and YYDKDF (reference sequence). CDR3 amino acids: CATSRDKTGHDSPLHF. For the CDR3, the DNA is TGTGCCACCAGCAGAGACAAGACAGGGCACGATTCACCCCTCCACTTT.

The V gene is TRBV7-8, the J gene TRBJ1-4; D unresolved. Trimming removed 5 bases from V and 0 bases from J, with 16 bases in between. This CDR3 has 17 residues. The V gene's germline CDR1 is SGHVS and CDR2 FQNEAQ. CDR3 sequence reads: CASSPLGREATNEKLFF. DNA for the CDR3: TGTGCCAGCAGCCCCTTAGGGAGAGAGGCAACTAATGAAAAACTGTTTTTT.

The chain couples TRBV7-6 to TRBJ2-7; TRBD2 agrees at 13 bases. V lost 6 bases to trimming and J lost 4 bases; unmatched junction nucleotides: 6. CDR1 is SGHVS, CDR2 FNYEAQ, per germline. There are 15 residues in the CDR3. The CDR3 DNA reads TGTGCCAGCAGTTCCGGACTAGCGGGAGTGTACGAGCAGTACTTC. It specifies CASSSGLAGVYEQYF.

This chain connects TRBV19 to TRBJ2-2; D might be TRBD1 (6 bases). Germline V gene sequence: CDR1 LNHDA, CDR2 SQIVND (reference sequence). With 7 bases removed from V and 2 bases from J, the gap between germline ends came to 14 bases. The CDR3 loop spans 15 amino acids. The CDR3 DNA reads as TGTGCCAGTACCTCACAGGGCACCAACACCGGGGAGCTGTTTTTT. Translation gives CASTSQGTNTGELFF.